A single sample gave rise to the 18 T cell receptor beta chains below, sequenced in a study of CD4+ T cells in melanoma. TCRdb keeps only in-frame clones here, not all; method: immunoSEQ multiplex PCR. The sample holds about 50,000 clones; 89% are singletons and the top ten take roughly 10%. Sequencing used peripheral blood. These receptors came from a human donor with melanoma.

The V gene is TRBV30, the J gene TRBJ2-1, with D perhaps matching TRBD2 (7 bases). The CDR3 contains 14 residues. Germline CDR1 and CDR2: GTSNPN and SVGIG (reference sequence). Trimming pared 0 bases from V and 7 bases from J, leaving 13 bases between. The CDR3 DNA is TGTGCCTGGAGTGTATGGGGAGGGGGTAATGAGCAGTTCTTC. This codes for CAWSVWGGGNEQFF. Using reference TRBV30 and TRBJ2-1 for the parts outside the CDR3, the full variable domain is SQTIHQWPATLVQPVGSPLSLECTVEGTSNPNLYWYRQAAGRGLQLLFYSVGIGQISSEVPQNLSASRPQDRQFILSSKKLLLSDSGFYLCAWSVWGGGNEQFFGPGTRLTVL.

The genes are TRBV15 and TRBJ1-6; 8 bases are shared with TRBD1. The germline V gene has CDR1 LNHNV and CDR2 YYDKDF (reference sequence). This CDR3 has 23 residues. V trimming: 3 bases; J trimming: 0 bases; junction bases outside the gene matches: 22. The DNA for the CDR3 is TGTGCCACCAGCAGTCACATTAGGGTTTCGGACAGGGTGTTTGTCTCCTATAATTCACCCCTCCACTTT. Residues: CATSSHIRVSDRVFVSYNSPLHF.

The genes are TRBV19 and TRBJ2-7; 8 positions match TRBD1. CDR1 is LNHDA, CDR2 SQIVND, per germline (reference sequence). V shed 8 bases and J 5 bases; nucleotides not matched to a gene: 5. This CDR3 contains 12 residues. For the CDR3, the DNA is TGTGCCAGTTCCTTGACAGGGGACGAGCAGTACTTC. This codes for CASSLTGDEQYF.

Concerning this clone: One junction end does not reproduce the germline sequence, and a read error may be involved. This specimen includes other DNA sequences encoding the same CDR3. The chain employs TRBV7-9 and TRBJ2-7; D is ambiguous. Per the germline V gene, CDR1 is SEHNR and CDR2 is FQNEAQ (reference sequence). This CDR3 region has 12 residues. The CDR3 DNA is TGCGCCAGCAGCTTATGGGCATCCGAGCAGTACTTC. As protein: CASSLWASEQYF. The variable domain in full, with the rest retrieved from reference TRBV7-9 and TRBJ2-7, is DTGVSQNPRHKITKRGQNVTFRCDPISEHNRLYWYRQTLGQGPEFLTYFQNEAQLEKSRLLSDRFSAERPKGSFSTLEIQRTEQGDSAMYLCASSLWASEQYFGPGTRLTVT.

The V and J genes are TRBV9 and TRBJ2-2; D possibly uses TRBD1 or TRBD2 (5 bases each). Trimming shortened V by 2 bases and J by 1 base, and 15 bases separated the two germline ends. Germline loops: CDR1 SGDLS, CDR2 YYNGEE. The CDR3 runs 17 residues. In nucleotides, the CDR3 is TGTGCCAGCAGCGTGCGTCCTCCGGGGCGGAACACCGGGGAGCTGTTTTTT. Protein sequence: CASSVRPPGRNTGELFF.

The genes are TRBV15 and TRBJ1-4; 7 bases are a match to TRBD1. The CDR3 totals 15 residues. From germline, CDR1 is LNHNV and CDR2 YYDKDF (reference sequence). V trimming: 1 base; J trimming: 5 bases; junction bases outside the gene matches: 4. As DNA, the CDR3 is TGTGCCACCAGCAGAGGGGACAGACTAAATGAAAAACTGTTTTTT. This codes for CATSRGDRLNEKLFF.

The chain couples TRBV7-2 to TRBJ2-6, with TRBD2 as a possible D gene (7 bases). The germline CDR1 and CDR2 sequences are SGHTA and FQGNSA. This CDR3 has 14 amino acids. CDR3 nucleotide sequence: TGTGCTATTTCGGGGGGCGCTGGGGCCAACGTCCTGACTTTC. Its protein product is CAISGGAGANVLTF.

This chain connects TRBV9 to TRBJ1-1; 7 bases are shared with TRBD1. Germline CDR1 SGDLS, CDR2 YYNGEE. The V segment lost 4 bases and the J segment 5 bases; nucleotides outside the gene matches: 8. The CDR3 is made up of 14 amino acids. CDR3 protein: CASSPQTGSTEAFF. CDR3 bases: TGTGCCAGCAGCCCCCAGACAGGGAGTACTGAAGCTTTCTTT.

V is TRBV6-5 and J is TRBJ2-5; D unresolved. Germline loops: CDR1 MNHEY, CDR2 SVGAGI. The CDR3 length is 13 residues. V lost 0 bases to trimming and J lost 5 bases, with 7 bases between them. Written as DNA, the CDR3 is TGTGCCAGCAGTTACTCGTTATTGGAGACCCAGTACTTC. Protein: CASSYSLLETQYF.

The chain couples TRBV7-6 to TRBJ2-1, with 9 bases aligning to TRBD2. With 1 base clipped from V and 6 bases from J, the junction kept 4 bases outside the gene matches. From germline, CDR1 is SGHVS and CDR2 FNYEAQ. This CDR3 comprises 15 residues. CDR3 sequence (DNA): TGTGCCAGCAGCTTAGAAGCGGGGGGCCCCAATGAGCAGTTCTTC. This gives the protein CASSLEAGGPNEQFF. Using reference TRBV7-6 and TRBJ2-1 for the parts outside the CDR3, the full variable domain is GAGVSQSPRYKVTKRGQDVALRCDPISGHVSLYWYRQALGQGPEFLTYFNYEAQQDKSGLPNDRFSAERPEGSISTLTIQRTEQRDSAMYRCASSLEAGGPNEQFFGPGTRLTVL.

This clone came up once. The CDR3 is CASSYYGQGYEAFF. The CDR3 coding sequence is TGTGCCAGCAGTTATTACGGACAGGGGTATGAAGCTTTCTTT. The V call is TRBV6-5, the J call TRBJ1-1; the match to TRBD1 covers 9 bases. Germline V gene sequence: CDR1 MNHEY, CDR2 SVGAGI. Germline trimming cut 3 bases from V and 7 bases from J; bases unmatched to any gene: 6. The CDR3 is 14 amino acids.

In this sample, this clone turned up once. The rearrangement links TRBV2 to TRBJ2-3; 8 bases fit TRBD2. The germline V gene encodes CDR1 SNHLY and CDR2 FYNNEI. V was pared by 3 bases and J by 5 bases, with 10 bases of the junction left unmatched. This CDR3 is 16 amino acids long. CDR3 nucleotide sequence: TGTGCCAGCAGTGACCCGGGACTAGTTGTTGGAGATACGCAGTATTTT. It codes for CASSDPGLVVGDTQYF.

This clone was detected a few times. The chain links TRBV4-2 to TRBJ2-7, with a possible D match to TRBD1 (5 bases). In germline, CDR1 is LGHNA, CDR2 YNFKEQ. Trimming took off 2 bases at V and 1 base at J, with 15 bases between the two ends. The CDR3 contains 16 residues. CDR3 residues: CASSQFNQGNSYEQYF. The CDR3 DNA is TGTGCCAGCAGCCAATTCAACCAGGGTAATTCCTACGAGCAGTACTTC.

The chain uses TRBV6-1 and TRBJ2-1; TRBD1 matches 7 bases. Per germline, CDR1 MNHNS and CDR2 SASEGT. After removal of 6 bases from V and 10 bases from J, the junction contained 15 bases not matched to a gene. This CDR3 comprises 15 residues. The CDR3 DNA sequence: TGTGCCAGCAGGAGAACAGGGGATGTAACTTACGAGCAGTTCTTC. Its protein product is CASRRTGDVTYEQFF.

This chain connects TRBV29-1 to TRBJ2-5; D unresolved. This CDR3 has 13 residues. The germline V gene encodes CDR1 SQVTM and CDR2 ANQGSEA. The ends were cut back, 1 base at V and 2 bases at J, with 8 bases in the middle. Here the CDR3 DNA reads TGCAGCGTTGAAGTTTCGGAACAAGAGACCCAGTACTTC. Residues: CSVEVSEQETQYF.

The V gene is TRBV11-3, the J gene TRBJ2-3; D may correspond to TRBD1 or TRBD2 (6 bases each). This CDR3 has 13 amino acids. Looked up from germline, CDR1 is SGHNT and CDR2 is YENEEA. V was shortened by 3 bases and J by 4 bases, with 8 bases between the two germline ends. The CDR3 loop reads CASSLEGADTQYF. The CDR3 bases are TGTGCCAGCAGCTTGGAGGGGGCAGATACGCAGTATTTT.

V is TRBV7-2 and J is TRBJ1-1; D ambiguous. The CDR3 is 14 amino acids. Per germline, CDR1 SGHTA and CDR2 FQGNSA. V was trimmed by 5 bases and J by 6 bases, leaving 16 bases between them. CDR3 in amino acids: CASSLGLVRSEAFF. In DNA, the CDR3 is TGTGCCAGCAGCCTCGGGCTGGTAAGATCTGAAGCTTTCTTT.

This chain joins TRBV28 and TRBJ2-2; D possibly corresponds to TRBD1 (6 bases). Germline values: CDR1 MDHEN, CDR2 SYDVKM. The CDR3 consists of 14 residues. V was trimmed by 4 bases and J by 2 bases, leaving 8 bases between them. The CDR3 is CASSSGTNTGELFF. CDR3 coding DNA: TGTGCCAGCAGTTCAGGGACAAACACCGGGGAGCTGTTTTTT. The variable domain in full, completed from reference TRBV28 and TRBJ2-2, reads DVKVTQSSRYLVKRTGEKVFLECVQDMDHENMFWYRQDPGLGLRLIYFSYDVKMKEKGDIPEGYSVSREKKERFSLILESASTNQTSMYLCASSSGTNTGELFFGEGSRLTVL.